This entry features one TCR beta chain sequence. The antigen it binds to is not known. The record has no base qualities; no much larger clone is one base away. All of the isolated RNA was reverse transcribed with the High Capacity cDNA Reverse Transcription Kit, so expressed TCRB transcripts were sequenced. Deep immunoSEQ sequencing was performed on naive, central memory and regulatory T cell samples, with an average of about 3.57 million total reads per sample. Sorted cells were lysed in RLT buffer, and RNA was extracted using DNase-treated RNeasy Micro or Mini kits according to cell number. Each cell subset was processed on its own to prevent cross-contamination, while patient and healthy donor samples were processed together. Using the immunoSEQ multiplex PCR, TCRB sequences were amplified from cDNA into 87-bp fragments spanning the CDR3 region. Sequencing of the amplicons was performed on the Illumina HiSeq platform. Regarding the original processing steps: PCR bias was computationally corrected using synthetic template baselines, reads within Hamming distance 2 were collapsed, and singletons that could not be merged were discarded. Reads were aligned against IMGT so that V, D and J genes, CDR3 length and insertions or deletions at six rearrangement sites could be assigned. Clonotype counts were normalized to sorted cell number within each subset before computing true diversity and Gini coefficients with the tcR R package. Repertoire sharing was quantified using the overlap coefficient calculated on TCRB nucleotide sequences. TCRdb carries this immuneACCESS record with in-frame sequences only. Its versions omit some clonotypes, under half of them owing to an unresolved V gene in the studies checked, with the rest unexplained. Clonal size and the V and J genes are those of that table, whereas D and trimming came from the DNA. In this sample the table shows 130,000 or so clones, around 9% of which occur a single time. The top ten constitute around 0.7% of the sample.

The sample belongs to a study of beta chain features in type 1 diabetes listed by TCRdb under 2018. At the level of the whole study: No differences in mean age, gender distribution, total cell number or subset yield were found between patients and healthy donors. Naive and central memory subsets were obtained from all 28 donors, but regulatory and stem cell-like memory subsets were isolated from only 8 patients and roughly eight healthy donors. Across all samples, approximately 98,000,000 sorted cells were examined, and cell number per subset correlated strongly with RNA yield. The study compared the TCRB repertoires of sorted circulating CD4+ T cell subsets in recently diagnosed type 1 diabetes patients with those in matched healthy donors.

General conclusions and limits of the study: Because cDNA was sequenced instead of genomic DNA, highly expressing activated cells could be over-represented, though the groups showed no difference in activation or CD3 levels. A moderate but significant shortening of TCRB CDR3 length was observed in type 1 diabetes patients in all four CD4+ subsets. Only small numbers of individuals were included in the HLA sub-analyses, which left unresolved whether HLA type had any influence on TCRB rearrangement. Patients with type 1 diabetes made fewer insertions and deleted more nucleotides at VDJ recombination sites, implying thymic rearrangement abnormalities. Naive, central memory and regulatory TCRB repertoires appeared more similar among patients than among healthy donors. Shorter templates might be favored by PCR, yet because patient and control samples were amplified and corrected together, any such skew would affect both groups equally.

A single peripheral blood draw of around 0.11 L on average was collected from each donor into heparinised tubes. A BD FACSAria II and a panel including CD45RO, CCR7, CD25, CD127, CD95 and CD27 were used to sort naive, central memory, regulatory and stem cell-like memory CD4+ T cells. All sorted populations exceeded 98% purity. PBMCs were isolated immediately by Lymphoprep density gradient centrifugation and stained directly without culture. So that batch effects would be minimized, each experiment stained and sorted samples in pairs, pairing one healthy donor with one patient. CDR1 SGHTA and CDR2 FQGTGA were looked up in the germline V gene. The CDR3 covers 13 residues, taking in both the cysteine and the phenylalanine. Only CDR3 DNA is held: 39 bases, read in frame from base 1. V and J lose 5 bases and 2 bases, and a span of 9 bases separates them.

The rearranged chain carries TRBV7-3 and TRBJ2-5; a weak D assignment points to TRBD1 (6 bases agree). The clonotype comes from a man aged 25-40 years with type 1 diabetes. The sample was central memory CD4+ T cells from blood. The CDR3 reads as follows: CASSPGQQETQYF. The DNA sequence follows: TGTGCCAGCAGCCCCGGACAGCAAGAGACCCAGTACTTC.